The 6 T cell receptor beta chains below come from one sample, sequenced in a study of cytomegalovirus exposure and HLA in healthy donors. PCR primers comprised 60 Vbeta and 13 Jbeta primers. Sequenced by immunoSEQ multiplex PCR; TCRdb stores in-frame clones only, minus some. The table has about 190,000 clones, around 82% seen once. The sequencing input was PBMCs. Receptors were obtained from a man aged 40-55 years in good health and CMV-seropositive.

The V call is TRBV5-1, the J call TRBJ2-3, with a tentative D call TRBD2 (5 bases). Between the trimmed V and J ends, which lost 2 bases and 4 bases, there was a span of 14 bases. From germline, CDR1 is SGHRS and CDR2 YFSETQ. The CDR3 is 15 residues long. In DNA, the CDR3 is TGCGCCAGCAGCTTAGCGGTGCCTGGCCCAGATACGCAGTATTTT. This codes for CASSLAVPGPDTQYF.

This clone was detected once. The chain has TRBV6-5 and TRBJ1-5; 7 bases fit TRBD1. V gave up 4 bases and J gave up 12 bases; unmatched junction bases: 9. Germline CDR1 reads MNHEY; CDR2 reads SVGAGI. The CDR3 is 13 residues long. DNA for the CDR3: TGTGCCAGCAGTTCGTGGGGGGACAGCATCCAGCATTTT. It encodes CASSSWGDSIQHF.

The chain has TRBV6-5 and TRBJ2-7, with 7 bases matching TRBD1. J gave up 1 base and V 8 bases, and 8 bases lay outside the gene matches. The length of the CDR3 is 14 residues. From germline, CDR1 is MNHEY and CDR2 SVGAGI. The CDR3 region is CASGEQGPSYEQYF. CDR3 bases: TGTGCCAGCGGGGAACAGGGGCCTTCCTACGAGCAGTACTTC.

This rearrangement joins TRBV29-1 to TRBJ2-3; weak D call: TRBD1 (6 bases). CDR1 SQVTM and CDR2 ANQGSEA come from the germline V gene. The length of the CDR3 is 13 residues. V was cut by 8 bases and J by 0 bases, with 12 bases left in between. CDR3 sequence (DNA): TGCAGCACAGGACAGCCCAGCACAGATACGCAGTATTTT. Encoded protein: CSTGQPSTDTQYF.

The CDR3 loop reads CSVGKAQAAGYTF. The DNA for the CDR3 is TGCAGCGTTGGGAAGGCCCAAGCGGCTGGCTACACCTTC. J is TRBJ1-2 and V is TRBV29-1; D gene unclear. CDR3 length: 13 amino acids. Germline V gene sequence: CDR1 SQVTM, CDR2 ANQGSEA. V dropped 4 bases and J dropped 7 bases, with 16 bases sitting between them.

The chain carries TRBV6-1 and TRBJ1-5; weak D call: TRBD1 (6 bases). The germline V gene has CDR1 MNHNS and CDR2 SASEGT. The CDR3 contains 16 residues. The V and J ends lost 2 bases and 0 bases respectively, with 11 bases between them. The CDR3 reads CASSEKDSYSNQPQHF. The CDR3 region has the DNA TGTGCCAGCAGTGAAAAGGACAGCTATAGCAATCAGCCCCAGCATTTT.